This T cell receptor beta chain was retrieved from a study of T-cell reconstitution after alpha-beta-depleted transplantation in children. Overall study results and limits: Reportedly, only several hundred clones from non-depleted graft cells drove alpha-beta T-cell counts at about two months. Some patients' high day-60 TCRbeta diversity was traced to surviving recipient T cells and thymic progenitors.

Unique molecular identifiers tagged the TCRbeta library. TCRdb independently ran MiXCR on the PCR reads; one entry per CDR3 protein. The sample carries some 310,000 distinct CDR3 sequences, approximately 23% recorded once. There are 11 residues in the CDR3. Germline CDR1 and CDR2: SQVTM and ANQGSEA. The V end was cut by 7 bases, the J end by 8 bases, with 12 bases between. Many counts were recorded for this clonotype. Antigen unknown. The V and J genes are TRBV29-1 and TRBJ2-1; D is possibly TRBD1 (6 bases). The sequence was obtained from a male patient younger than 18 who had a stem cell transplant for acute lymphoblastic leukemia, so the T cells may come from the graft donor. Material: PBMCs, mostly from graft donor cells, obtained 180 days after TCRalphabeta/CD19-depleted stem cell transplant. The CDR3 sequence: CSAPSGDEQFF. In DNA form, the CDR3 reads TGCAGCGCGCCTTCAGGGGATGAGCAGTTCTTC.